These 4 T cell receptor beta chains came from one sample sequenced in a study of blood T cell repertoires in COVID-19 (dated by TCRdb to about 2020). The method behind the library was the immunoSEQ multiplex PCR assay. Entries here come from immuneACCESS through TCRdb and include only in-frame sequences with V and J called. Some clones fail to appear in such tables; in the studies checked, an unresolved V gene covers under half of the shortfall, and the cause of the remainder is unknown. The sample profile shows about 110,000 clones; approximately 88% of them were found once. The ten largest account for around 7% of the sample. The sample taken for sequencing was peripheral blood. The receptor set was obtained from a man in his fifties or sixties with active or convalescent COVID-19.

The V call is TRBV15, the J call TRBJ2-4; possible D gene TRBD2, 6 bases. Between the trimmed V and J ends, which lost 4 bases and 3 bases, there was a span of 16 bases. Looked up from germline, CDR1 is LNHNV and CDR2 is YYDKDF (reference sequence). The CDR3 is 16 amino acids. As DNA, the CDR3 is TGTGCCACCAGCAAAGAAGGCCCGGGGGTCAAAAACATTCAGTACTTC. It translates to CATSKEGPGVKNIQYF.

The chain carries TRBV27 and TRBJ2-7, with D maybe TRBD1 (5 bases). Trimming stripped 2 bases from V and 3 bases from J, with 8 bases between. Germline CDR1 and CDR2: MNHEY and SMNVEV (reference sequence). This CDR3 spans 13 amino acids. DNA of the CDR3: TGTGCCAGCAGTTTAGCCGACAGCTACGAGCAGTACTTC. As protein: CASSLADSYEQYF.

The chain is built from TRBV19 and TRBJ2-1; no clear D gene. The CDR3 is 15 residues long. The germline gives CDR1 LNHDA, CDR2 SQIVND (reference sequence). The V end lost 5 bases, the J end lost 2 bases, and 13 bases lay between the germline ends. The CDR3 sequence: CASSVTYSTYNEQFF. The CDR3 nucleotides are TGTGCCAGTAGTGTTACCTACTCTACCTACAATGAGCAGTTCTTC.

V gene TRBV2 combines with J gene TRBJ2-1; 15 nucleotides match TRBD2. The CDR3 covers 15 residues. Unmatched junction bases numbered 2, after V lost 3 bases and J lost 8 bases. Germline CDR1 SNHLY, CDR2 FYNNEI. As DNA, the CDR3 is TGTGCCAGCAGTGAGGGACTAGCGGGAGGCCATGAGCAGTTCTTC. Translated: CASSEGLAGGHEQFF.